This entry features one T cell receptor (beta chain) sequence. This specimen comes from a study of PD-1 blockade in classical Hodgkin lymphoma. Germline assignment: CDR1 MGHRA and CDR2 YSYEKL. Trimming removed 0 bases from V and 4 bases from J, with 12 bases in between. CDR3 size: 15 residues. Sequencing was performed with immunoSEQ multiplex PCR; in TCRdb, only in-frame clones are kept and a portion is missing. The sample lists approximately 9,000 clones, approximately 92% occurring once. Regarding time point: newly diagnosed, previously untreated cHL patient sample. From thawed PBMCs, magnetic negative selection was used to isolate the CD8+ T cells.

The TCR was taken from a human donor with classical Hodgkin lymphoma. V usage is TRBV4-1 and J usage is TRBJ1-1; D unresolved. Sequenced material: CD8+ T cells from blood. The CDR3 nucleotides are TGCGCCAGCAGCCAAGAAGGCCGCGGGTTCACTGAAGCTTTCTTT. Translated, it gives CASSQEGRGFTEAFF.